These 21 T cell receptor beta chains were all obtained from the same sample, sequenced in a study of blood T cell repertoires in COVID-19. TCRdb keeps only in-frame clones here, not all; method: immunoSEQ multiplex PCR. The data contain hundreds of thousands of clones, 88% of them singletons. The sample comprised peripheral blood. The receptors derive from a woman between 40 and 55 years old who had recovered from COVID-19.

The chain employs TRBV19 and TRBJ1-1; 7 bases line up with TRBD1. Germline V gives CDR1 LNHDA, CDR2 SQIVND (reference sequence). The CDR3 is made up of 17 amino acids. Trimming at V came to 1 base and at J to 2 bases, leaving 10 bases not matched to a gene. The CDR3 loop reads CASSIGPPGTANTEAFF. The CDR3 DNA follows: TGTGCCAGTAGTATAGGCCCACCAGGGACAGCCAACACTGAAGCTTTCTTT.

This clone was recorded a few times. The sample holds other DNA sequences that translate to the same CDR3. J is TRBJ2-7 and V is TRBV2, with D tentatively TRBD1 or TRBD2 (6 bases each). CDR1 SNHLY and CDR2 FYNNEI come from the germline V gene. Trimming shortened V by 8 bases and J by 2 bases, and 10 bases separated the two germline ends. The CDR3 consists of 12 residues. Written as DNA, the CDR3 is TGTGCCAGCCGTGGGGGGCCCTACGAGCAGTACTTC. Its protein is CASRGGPYEQYF.

J is TRBJ1-1 and V is TRBV7-2, with D uncertain. Germline loops: CDR1 SGHTA, CDR2 FQGNSA. The CDR3 runs 16 residues. Trimming shortened V by 0 bases and J by 4 bases, and 15 bases separated the two germline ends. The CDR3 DNA sequence: TGTGCCAGCAGCTTAGCGCTCGGCGGGAGGAGCACTGAAGCTTTCTTT. This gives the protein CASSLALGGRSTEAFF.

V is TRBV18 and J is TRBJ2-7; 11 bases match TRBD1. The germline CDR1 and CDR2 sequences are KGHSH and LQKENI. There are 14 residues in the CDR3. With V trimmed by 5 bases and J by 2 bases, 2 bases remained unmatched. The CDR3 reads CASSRTGGPYEQYF. In nucleotides, the CDR3 is TGTGCCAGCTCAAGGACAGGGGGCCCCTACGAGCAGTACTTC.

The chain uses TRBV7-3 and TRBJ2-3, with 9 bases aligning to TRBD2. The CDR3 sequence is 15 residues long. With V trimmed by 5 bases and J by 2 bases, 5 bases remained unmatched. Germline CDR1 reads SGHTA; CDR2 reads FQGTGA. CDR3 DNA: TGTGCCAGCAGCCCCAGACTAGCGGCCACAGATACGCAGTATTTT. This gives the protein CASSPRLAATDTQYF.

Details on this clone: Germline and junction disagree at one end, which may indicate a read error. The chain is built from TRBV5-8 and TRBJ2-3, with D perhaps TRBD1 (5 bases). The CDR3 loop spans 15 amino acids. Germline-derived CDR1 and CDR2 are SGHTS and YDEGEE. The CDR3 loop is CASCLVGPRTDTQYF. The CDR3 DNA follows: TGTGCCAGCTGCTTGGTGGGGCCTAGAACCGATACGCAGTATTTT. Filled out from reference TRBV5-8 and TRBJ2-3, the complete variable domain reads EAGVTQSPTHLIKTRGQQATLRCSPISGHTSVYWYQQALGLGLQFLLWYDEGEERNRGNFPPRFSGRQFPNYSSELNVNALELEDSALYLCASCLVGPRTDTQYFGPGTRLTVL.

This clone was recorded only once. The CDR3, as DNA: TGCAGTGCTAGACGAGTCAATGAGCAGTTCTTC. Translating gives CSARRVNEQFF. This chain joins TRBV20-1 and TRBJ2-1; D is unclear. From germline, CDR1 is DFQATT and CDR2 SNEGSKA (reference sequence). The CDR3 sequence is 11 residues long. V lost 2 bases and J 6 bases, leaving 5 bases between the germline ends.

This rearrangement joins TRBV2 to TRBJ2-1; 10 positions match TRBD1. Trimming removed 3 bases from V and 9 bases from J; junction bases left unmatched: 8. In germline, CDR1 is SNHLY, CDR2 FYNNEI. The CDR3 runs to 15 residues. For the CDR3, the DNA is TGTGCCAGCAGTGAGGTGGGACAGGGGCAGGGTGAGCAGTTCTTC. It specifies CASSEVGQGQGEQFF.

CDR3 bases: TGTGCCAGCAGTCCTCTCCGGGACAGGGTGCCCCCCAATGAAAAACTGTTTTTT. Translating it yields CASSPLRDRVPPNEKLFF. This sequence joins TRBV27 and TRBJ1-4; TRBD1 matches at 9 bases. V trimming: 5 bases; J trimming: 5 bases; junction bases outside the gene matches: 15. Germline V gene sequence: CDR1 MNHEY, CDR2 SMNVEV (reference sequence). This CDR3 is built from 18 residues.

The rearrangement joins TRBV4-1 to TRBJ2-7; 9 bases are shared with TRBD2. CDR3 size: 15 residues. The V gene's germline CDR1 is MGHRA and CDR2 YSYEKL. V was clipped by 4 bases and J by 7 bases; unmatched bases: 11. The CDR3 here is CASSRGREGRWEQYF. The DNA for the CDR3 is TGCGCCAGCAGCCGGGGGCGGGAGGGCCGGTGGGAGCAGTACTTC.

The rearrangement links TRBV18 to TRBJ1-4; D is possibly TRBD1 (5 bases). The CDR3 length is 16 residues. V gave up 1 base and J gave up 3 bases, with 12 bases separating them. CDR1 is KGHSH, CDR2 LQKENI, per germline. CDR3 residues: CASSPREGRANEKLFF. In DNA, the CDR3 is TGTGCCAGCTCACCACGGGAGGGCAGGGCTAATGAAAAACTGTTTTTT.

V usage is TRBV19 and J usage is TRBJ2-1; D is perhaps TRBD1 (5 bases). The CDR3 is 15 residues long. Trimming stripped 3 bases from V and 4 bases from J, with 13 bases between. Germline V gene data show CDR1 as LNHDA and CDR2 as SQIVND (reference sequence). The CDR3 DNA reads as TGTGCCAGTAGTATTTGGGGCCGGCAGTACAATGAGCAGTTCTTC. Its protein is CASSIWGRQYNEQFF. The whole variable domain, remainder taken from reference TRBV19 and TRBJ2-1, is DGGITQSPKYLFRKEGQNVTLSCEQNLNHDAMYWYRQDPGQGLRLIYYSQIVNDFQKGDIAEGYSVSREKKESFPLTVTSAQKNPTAFYLCASSIWGRQYNEQFFGPGTRLTVL.

The chain is built from TRBV7-3 and TRBJ1-2; 10 positions agree with TRBD1. This CDR3 is 14 amino acids long. V shed 5 bases, J shed 8 bases, and the junction held 8 bases outside the gene matches. CDR1 and CDR2 from the germline V gene are SGHTA and FQGTGA. CDR3 sequence: CASSPMTGQGGYTF. CDR3 in DNA: TGTGCCAGCAGCCCCATGACGGGACAGGGGGGCTACACCTTC. The variable domain in full, with the rest retrieved from reference TRBV7-3 and TRBJ1-2, is GAGVSQTPSNKVTEKGKYVELRCDPISGHTALYWYRQSLGQGPEFLIYFQGTGAADDSGLPNDRFFAVRPEGSVSTLKIQRTERGDSAVYLCASSPMTGQGGYTFGSGTRLTVV.

V and J are TRBV7-9 and TRBJ2-7; 7 nucleotides align to TRBD1. V was clipped by 5 bases and J by 5 bases; unmatched bases: 9. Germline V gene data show CDR1 as SEHNR and CDR2 as FQNEAQ (reference sequence). This CDR3 spans 14 amino acids. The CDR3 DNA reads TGTGCCAGCAGCCCCAGGACAGGTTTAAACGAGCAGTACTTC. It yields the protein CASSPRTGLNEQYF.

The rearrangement joins TRBV10-3 to TRBJ2-1; tentative D call: TRBD2 (6 bases). The CDR3 sequence is 14 residues long. The germline CDR1 and CDR2 sequences are ENHRY and SYGVKD. With 6 bases removed from V and 9 bases from J, the gap between germline ends came to 18 bases. CDR3 sequence reads: CAISPGTPGGEQFF. CDR3 nucleotide sequence: TGTGCCATCAGCCCCGGGACTCCCGGGGGTGAGCAGTTCTTC.

The DNA for the CDR3 is TGTGCCAGCAGCTCCTCCCAGGGGTCCGAGCAGTACGTC. It codes for CASSSSQGSEQYV. The V call is TRBV7-8, the J call TRBJ2-7, with a tentative D call TRBD1 (6 bases). CDR1 and CDR2 from the germline V gene are SGHVS and FQNEAQ. V gave up 4 bases and J gave up 6 bases, with 13 bases separating them. The CDR3 spans 13 residues.

This chain connects TRBV5-1 to TRBJ2-6; 9 bases line up with TRBD1. Unmatched junction bases numbered 11, after V lost 4 bases and J lost 3 bases. This CDR3 has 18 amino acids. In germline, CDR1 is SGHRS, CDR2 YFSETQ. The CDR3 DNA reads TGCGCCAGCAGCCCGCCCCGGGACAGGGTCGGTGGGGCCAACGTCCTGACTTTC. As protein: CASSPPRDRVGGANVLTF. Based on the CDR3 plus reference TRBV5-1 and TRBJ2-6, the full variable domain is KAGVTQTPRYLIKTRGQQVTLSCSPISGHRSVSWYQQTPGQGLQFLFEYFSETQRNKGNFPGRFSGRQFSNSRSEMNVSTLELGDSALYLCASSPPRDRVGGANVLTFGAGSRLTVL.

This rearrangement joins TRBV6-5 to TRBJ1-2, with no clear D. V was cut by 4 bases and J by 1 base, with 13 bases left in between. CDR3 length: 15 residues. Germline CDR1 and CDR2: MNHEY and SVGAGI. The CDR3 sequence is CASSSWADLNYGYTF. The CDR3 DNA reads TGTGCCAGCAGTTCCTGGGCAGACCTTAACTATGGCTACACCTTC.

The rearrangement joins TRBV28 to TRBJ2-1; TRBD2 aligns across 11 bases. Germline V gene sequence: CDR1 MDHEN, CDR2 SYDVKM. The CDR3 covers 14 residues. V shed 7 bases, J shed 10 bases, and the junction held 9 bases outside the gene matches. The CDR3 nucleotides are TGTGCCAGCACCCGGGGGACTAGCGGCTTCGAGCAGTTCTTC. Its translation: CASTRGTSGFEQFF.

CDR3 in amino acids: CASSLAGALTQYF. In DNA form, the CDR3 reads TGTGCCAGCAGTTTGGCAGGCGCCTTGACCCAGTACTTC. This chain links TRBV12-3 or TRBV12-4 with TRBJ2-5; unclear D gene. The CDR3 loop spans 13 amino acids. V lost 3 bases, J lost 7 bases, and 12 bases lay in between.

The rearrangement joins TRBV23-1 to TRBJ2-1; TRBD2 matches at 7 bases. TRBV23-1 is reported as an ORF; its role is uncertain. The CDR3 is 15 residues long. Losses at the gene ends were 3 bases for V and 3 bases for J; bases not matched to a gene: 5. Here the CDR3 reads CASSHRPSGYNEQFF. DNA for the CDR3: TGCGCCAGCAGTCACCGCCCTAGCGGCTACAATGAGCAGTTCTTC.